This T cell receptor delta chain was captured in a study of delta chains in infants with herpesvirus infections. The overall study: From birth, Ugandan infants were followed prospectively for primary CMV infection. Infants infected with CMV after birth were searched for public fetal Vdelta1/Vgamma8 clonotype. General study results and limits: Caveat: small sample size and no race- or environment-matched controls.

The CDR3 totals 20 residues. Germline assignment: CDR1 GEAIGNYY and CDR2 EKD. V lost 0 bases to trimming and J lost 0 bases; unmatched junction nucleotides: 7. This clone is categorized as medium-sized. Antigen unknown. TCR cDNA was made from PBMC RNA with gamma- and delta-chain-specific primers. TCRdb reanalyzed the RT-PCR reads using CATT. The table includes 700 to 800 delta-chain clones, less than 40% detected once. The sequence was collected from a human donor who was a Ugandan infant, either HIV-exposed or HIV-unexposed (not recorded which). The V gene is TRDV2, the J gene TRDJ3, with 10 nucleotides matching TRDD3. Sequenced material: peripheral blood, taken at time point 1 of longitudinal follow-up. The CDR3 DNA is TGTGCCTGTGACACCTGGGGGGATACGGACGGCTCCTGGGACACCCGACAGATGTTTTTC. Translated, it gives CACDTWGDTDGSWDTRQMFF.